These T cell receptor beta chains were read from a single sample in a study of blood T cell repertoires in COVID-19. The table came from immunoSEQ multiplex PCR; TCRdb's copy has only in-frame clones and leaves some out. Among some 68,000 clones, roughly 88% were seen once, and the ten largest hold roughly 2.3%. Sequencing was carried out using peripheral blood. All receptors derive from a human donor in a cohort sampled during active COVID-19. CDR3s include the opening cysteine and the closing phenylalanine or tryptophan. D genes are given only for firm matches. Size tells how often a clone was seen (once, few, many) or the class of an expanded clone, and some rows leave it out.

j_call clone_size v_call d_call cdr3_aa cdr3_nt
TRBJ2-5 NA TRBV5-1 NA CASSFQGGETQYF TGCGCCAGCAGCTTCCAGGGAGGAGAGACCCAGTACTTC
TRBJ2-1 once TRBV24-1 NA CATSEPPGYEQFF TGTGCCACCAGTGAACCCCCAGGGTACGAGCAGTTCTTC
TRBJ2-5 NA TRBV5-1 NA CASSFGARAVQETQYF TGCGCCAGCAGCTTTGGCGCCAGGGCCGTACAAGAGACCCAGTACTTC
TRBJ1-1 NA TRBV6-4 TRBD1 CASRIRTGGTEAFF TGTGCCAGCAGGATAAGGACAGGGGGCACTGAAGCTTTCTTT
TRBJ2-3 once TRBV11-2 TRBD1 CASSPTGTTDTQYF TGTGCCAGCAGTCCGACAGGGACCACAGATACGCAGTATTTT
TRBJ1-6 NA TRBV28 TRBD1 CASSPLNFRTGNNSPLHF TGTGCCAGCAGTCCCCTCAATTTCAGGACAGGAAATAATTCACCCCTCCACTTT
TRBJ1-1 NA TRBV3-1/TRBV3-2 NA CASSPSGHRNTEAFF TGTGCCAGCAGCCCGTCCGGACACCGGAACACTGAAGCTTTCTTT
TRBJ1-2 once TRBV6-5 NA CASSYSWGEHYGYTF TGTGCCAGCAGTTACTCCTGGGGGGAACACTATGGCTACACCTTC
TRBJ2-5 once TRBV12-3/TRBV12-4 NA CASSFFRETQYF TGTGCCAGCAGTTTTTTTCGGGAGACCCAGTACTTC
TRBJ2-6 NA TRBV27 NA CASSFTAGANVLTF TGTGCCAGCAGTTTTACGGCTGGGGCCAACGTCCTGACTTTC
TRBJ1-6 NA TRBV3-1/TRBV3-2 NA CASGGEQRNSPLHF TGTGCCAGTGGAGGTGAACAGAGAAATTCACCCCTCCACTTT
TRBJ2-6 once TRBV2 TRBD1 CASSVQGAGGANVLTF TGTGCCAGCAGTGTACAGGGGGCAGGTGGGGCCAACGTCCTGACTTTC
TRBJ2-5 NA TRBV6-5 NA CASSIRSQETQYF TGTGCCAGCAGTATCAGGTCCCAAGAGACCCAGTACTTC
TRBJ2-2 NA TRBV28 NA CASSLLSGELFF TGTGCCAGCAGTTTACTGTCCGGGGAGCTGTTTTTT
TRBJ2-7 NA TRBV9 TRBD2 CASSASGVPSYEQYF TGTGCCAGCAGCGCTAGCGGGGTGCCGTCCTACGAGCAGTACTTC
TRBJ2-7 NA TRBV4-1 NA CASSPLSYEQYF TGCGCCAGCAGCCCACTCTCCTACGAGCAGTACTTC
TRBJ1-1 NA TRBV29-1 TRBD1 CSVEVQGAFRAFF TGCAGCGTTGAAGTACAGGGGGCGTTTAGGGCTTTCTTT
TRBJ1-2 NA TRBV12-3/TRBV12-4 NA CASSITGWNGYTF TGTGCCAGCAGTATTACAGGGTGGAATGGCTACACCTTC
TRBJ2-7 NA TRBV7-6 NA CASSRTDSLGDEQYF TGTGCCAGCAGCCGGACGGATTCACTCGGGGACGAGCAGTACTTC
TRBJ2-1 once TRBV4-1 TRBD2 CASSQEGGDEQFF TGCGCCAGCAGCCAAGAGGGGGGGGACGAGCAGTTCTTC
TRBJ1-1 once TRBV7-9 TRBD1 CASSPGQGGLNTEAFF TGTGCCAGCAGCCCAGGACAGGGGGGCCTGAACACTGAAGCTTTCTTT